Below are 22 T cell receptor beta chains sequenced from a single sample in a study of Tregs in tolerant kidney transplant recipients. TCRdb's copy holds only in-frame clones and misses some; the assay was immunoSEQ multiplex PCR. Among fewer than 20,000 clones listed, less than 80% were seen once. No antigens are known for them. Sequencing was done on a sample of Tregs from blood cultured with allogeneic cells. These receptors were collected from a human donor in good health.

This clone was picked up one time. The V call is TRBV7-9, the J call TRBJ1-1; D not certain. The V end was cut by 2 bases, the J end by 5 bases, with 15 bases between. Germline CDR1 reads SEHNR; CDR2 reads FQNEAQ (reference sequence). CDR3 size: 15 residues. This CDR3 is CASSLLGEEATEAFF. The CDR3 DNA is TGTGCCAGCAGCTTACTCGGGGAAGAGGCAACTGAAGCTTTCTTT.

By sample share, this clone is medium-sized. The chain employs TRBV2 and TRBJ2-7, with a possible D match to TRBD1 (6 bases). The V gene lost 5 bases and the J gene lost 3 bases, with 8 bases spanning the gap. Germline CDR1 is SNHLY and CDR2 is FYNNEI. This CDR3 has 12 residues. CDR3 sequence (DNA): TGTGCCAGCAGTTGGACAGTCTACGAGCAGTACTTC. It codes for CASSWTVYEQYF.

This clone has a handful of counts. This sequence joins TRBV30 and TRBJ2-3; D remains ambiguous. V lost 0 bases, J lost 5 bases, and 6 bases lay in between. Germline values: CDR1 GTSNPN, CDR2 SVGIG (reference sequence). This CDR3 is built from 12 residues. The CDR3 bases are TGTGCCTGGAGTGTCCTAGTAGATACGCAGTATTTT. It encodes CAWSVLVDTQYF.

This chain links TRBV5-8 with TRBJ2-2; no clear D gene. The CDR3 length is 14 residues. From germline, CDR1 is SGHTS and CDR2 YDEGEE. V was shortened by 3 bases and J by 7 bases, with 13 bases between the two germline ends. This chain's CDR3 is CASSSRASDGELFF. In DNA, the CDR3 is TGTGCCAGCAGCTCCCGCGCGTCAGACGGGGAGCTGTTTTTT.

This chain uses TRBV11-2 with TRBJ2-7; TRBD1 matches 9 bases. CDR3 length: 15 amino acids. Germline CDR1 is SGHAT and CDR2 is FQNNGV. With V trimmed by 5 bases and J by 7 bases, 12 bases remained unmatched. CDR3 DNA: TGTGCCAGCAGCCCCCCCGGGACAGGGTGGGTTGAGCAGTACTTC. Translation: CASSPPGTGWVEQYF.

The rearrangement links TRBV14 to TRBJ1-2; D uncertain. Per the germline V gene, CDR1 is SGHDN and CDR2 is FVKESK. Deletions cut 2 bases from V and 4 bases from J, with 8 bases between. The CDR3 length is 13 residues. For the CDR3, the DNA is TGTGCCAGCAGCCAATCAGCGTCCTATGGCTACACCTTC. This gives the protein CASSQSASYGYTF.

DNA for the CDR3: TGTGCCAGCAGCTTAGAGAATAACTATGGCTACACCTTC. As protein: CASSLENNYGYTF. The rearrangement uses TRBV7-2 and TRBJ1-2; D remains ambiguous. The CDR3 contains 13 residues. Germline CDR1 reads SGHTA; CDR2 reads FQGNSA. Trimming left V 1 base short and J 1 base short, with 4 bases between.

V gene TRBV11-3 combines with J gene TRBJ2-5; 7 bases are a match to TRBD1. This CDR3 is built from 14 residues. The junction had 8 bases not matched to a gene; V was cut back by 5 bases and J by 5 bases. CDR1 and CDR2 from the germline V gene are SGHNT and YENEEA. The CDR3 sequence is CASSLLQGQETQYF. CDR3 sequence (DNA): TGTGCCAGCAGCCTCTTACAGGGACAGGAGACCCAGTACTTC.

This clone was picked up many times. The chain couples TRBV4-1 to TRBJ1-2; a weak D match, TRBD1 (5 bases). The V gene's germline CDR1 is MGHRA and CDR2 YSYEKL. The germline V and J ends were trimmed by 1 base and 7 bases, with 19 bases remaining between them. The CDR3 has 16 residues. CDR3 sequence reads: CASSQGGAGDSGGYTF. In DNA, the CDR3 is TGCGCCAGCAGCCAAGGTGGGGCGGGGGATTCGGGTGGCTACACCTTC.

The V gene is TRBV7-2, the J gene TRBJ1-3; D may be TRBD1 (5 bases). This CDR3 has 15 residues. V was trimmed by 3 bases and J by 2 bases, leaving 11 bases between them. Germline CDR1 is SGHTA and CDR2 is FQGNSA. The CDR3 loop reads CASSFGGLAGNTIYF. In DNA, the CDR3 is TGTGCCAGCAGCTTCGGGGGACTAGCTGGAAACACCATATATTTT.

CDR3 nucleotide sequence: TGTGCCAGGCGAGAAGGGGTAAGGTTTGGGGGGTCCTACGAGCAGTACTTC. Translation: CARREGVRFGGSYEQYF. The V gene is TRBV10-3, the J gene TRBJ2-7, with a weak D call TRBD2 (6 bases). Between the trimmed V and J ends, which lost 10 bases and 1 base, there was a span of 26 bases. The CDR3 contains 17 residues. Per germline, CDR1 ENHRY and CDR2 SYGVKD.

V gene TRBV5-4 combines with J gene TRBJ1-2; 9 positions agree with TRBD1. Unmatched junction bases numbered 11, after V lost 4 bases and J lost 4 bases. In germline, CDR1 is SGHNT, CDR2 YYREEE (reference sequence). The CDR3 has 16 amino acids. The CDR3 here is CASSPAGQGRSYGYTF. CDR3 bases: TGTGCCAGCAGCCCGGCGGGACAGGGACGCTCCTATGGCTACACCTTC.

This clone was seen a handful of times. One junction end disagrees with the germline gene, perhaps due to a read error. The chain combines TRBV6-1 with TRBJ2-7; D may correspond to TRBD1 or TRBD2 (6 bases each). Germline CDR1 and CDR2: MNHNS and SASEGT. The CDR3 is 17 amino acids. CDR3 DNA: TGTGCCATCAGTGAGTCCCTCCCGATACGGGGGCCGGGGGAGCAGTACTTC. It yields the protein CAISESLPIRGPGEQYF.

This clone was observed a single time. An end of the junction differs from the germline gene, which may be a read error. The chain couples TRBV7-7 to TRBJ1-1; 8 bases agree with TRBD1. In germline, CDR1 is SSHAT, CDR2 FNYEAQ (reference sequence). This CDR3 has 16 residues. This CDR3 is CASSFGDRTVNTEAFF. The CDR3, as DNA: TGTGCTAGCAGCTTCGGGGACAGGACTGTGAACACTGAAGCTTTCTTT.

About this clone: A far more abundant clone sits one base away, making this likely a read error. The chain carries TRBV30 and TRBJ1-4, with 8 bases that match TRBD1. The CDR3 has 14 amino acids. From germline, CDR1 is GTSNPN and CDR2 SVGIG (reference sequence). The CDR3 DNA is TGTGCCTGGGCAACAGGGGGAGGAAATGAAGAACTGTTTTTT. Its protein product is CAWATGGGNEELFF.

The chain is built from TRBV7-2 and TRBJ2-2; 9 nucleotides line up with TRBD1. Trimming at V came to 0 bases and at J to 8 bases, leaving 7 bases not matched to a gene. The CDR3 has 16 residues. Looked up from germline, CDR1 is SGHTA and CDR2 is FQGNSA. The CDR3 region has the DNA TGTGCCAGCAGCTTAGCCCGGACAGGGGCGATGGGGGAGCTGTTTTTT. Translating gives CASSLARTGAMGELFF. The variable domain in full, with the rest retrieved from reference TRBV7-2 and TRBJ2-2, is GAGVSQSPSNKVTEKGKDVELRCDPISGHTALYWYRQSLGQGLEFLIYFQGNSAPDKSGLPSDRFSAERTGGSVSTLTIQRTQQEDSAVYLCASSLARTGAMGELFFGEGSRLTVL.

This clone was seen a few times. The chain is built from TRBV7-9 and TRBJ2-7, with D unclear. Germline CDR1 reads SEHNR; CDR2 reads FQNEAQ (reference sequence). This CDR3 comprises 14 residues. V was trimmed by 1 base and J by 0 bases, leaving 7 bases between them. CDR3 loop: CASSLGRSSYEQYF. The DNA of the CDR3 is TGTGCCAGCAGCTTAGGTCGGAGCTCCTACGAGCAGTACTTC.

CDR3 loop: CASSWDGRYGYTF. CDR3 coding DNA: TGTGCCAGCAGCTGGGACGGCCGCTATGGCTACACCTTC. V and J are TRBV7-9 and TRBJ1-2; a possible D gene is TRBD1 (5 bases). The V end lost 4 bases, the J end lost 4 bases, and 10 bases lay between the germline ends. Germline V gives CDR1 SEHNR, CDR2 FQNEAQ (reference sequence). The CDR3 is 13 residues long.

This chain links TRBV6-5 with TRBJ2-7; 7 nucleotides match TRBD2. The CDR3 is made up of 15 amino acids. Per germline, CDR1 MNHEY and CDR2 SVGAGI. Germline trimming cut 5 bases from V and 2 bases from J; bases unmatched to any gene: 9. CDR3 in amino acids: CASSVERGSPYEQYF. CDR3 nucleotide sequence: TGTGCCAGCAGTGTCGAGCGGGGCTCACCCTACGAGCAGTACTTC.

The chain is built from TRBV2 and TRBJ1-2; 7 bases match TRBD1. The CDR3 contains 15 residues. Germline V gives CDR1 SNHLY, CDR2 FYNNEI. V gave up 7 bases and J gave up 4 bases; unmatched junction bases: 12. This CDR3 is CASNPNRGYIYGYTF. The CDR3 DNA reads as TGTGCCAGCAACCCTAACAGGGGTTATATCTATGGCTACACCTTC.

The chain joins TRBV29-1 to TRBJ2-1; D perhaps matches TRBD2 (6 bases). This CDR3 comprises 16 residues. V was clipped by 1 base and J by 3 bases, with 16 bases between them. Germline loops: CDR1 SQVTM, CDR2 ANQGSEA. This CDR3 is CSVEGGRDWSYNEQFF. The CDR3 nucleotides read TGCAGCGTTGAAGGGGGTCGGGACTGGAGCTACAATGAGCAGTTCTTC.

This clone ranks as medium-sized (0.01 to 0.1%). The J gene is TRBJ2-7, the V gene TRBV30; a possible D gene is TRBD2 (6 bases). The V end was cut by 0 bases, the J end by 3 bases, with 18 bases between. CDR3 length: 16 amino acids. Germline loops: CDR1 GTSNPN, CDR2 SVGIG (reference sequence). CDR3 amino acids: CAWSVKVGLSYYEQYF. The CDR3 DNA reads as TGTGCCTGGAGTGTAAAAGTAGGACTATCATACTACGAGCAGTACTTC. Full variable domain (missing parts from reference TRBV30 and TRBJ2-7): SQTIHQWPATLVQPVGSPLSLECTVEGTSNPNLYWYRQAAGRGLQLLFYSVGIGQISSEVPQNLSASRPQDRQFILSSKKLLLSDSGFYLCAWSVKVGLSYYEQYFGPGTRLTVT.